This is a list of T cell receptor beta chains from one sample in a study of T cell responses to AZD1222 COVID-19 vaccine. The data were produced by immunoSEQ multiplex PCR, yet TCRdb's version contains in-frame clones alone and is incomplete. The sample carries about 140,000 clones, about 91% recorded once. The material sequenced was peripheral blood, taken on day 0 of AZD1222 vaccination. The source is an adult in good health. The CDR3 runs from the conserved cysteine through the conserved F or W. Each record gives: D gene, V gene, J gene, CDR3 protein. The D gene is left open where the match is weak.

>NA|TRBV28|TRBJ1-1
CASRLAGGDTEAFF
>NA|TRBV9|TRBJ2-1
CASSGEGNNEQFF
>NA|TRBV10-3|TRBJ1-2
CAISEDLLRGTHGYTF
>NA|TRBV9|TRBJ1-2
CASSSQEGYTF
>NA|TRBV30|TRBJ1-1
CAWSANPLNTEAFF
>NA|TRBV10-1|TRBJ2-5
CASSKDGETQYF
>TRBD2|TRBV2|TRBJ2-2
CASSVAGGNTGELFF
>NA|TRBV18|TRBJ1-5
CASSPTPAGGQQPQHF
>NA|TRBV7-9|TRBJ2-1
CASSLDINEQFF
>NA|TRBV5-4|TRBJ1-3
CASSPSQVGNTIYF
>TRBD2|TRBV11-3|TRBJ2-7
CASSWGGLAALGEQYF
>NA|TRBV7-8|TRBJ1-5
CASSSERTRNQPQHF
>TRBD2|TRBV14|TRBJ2-3
CASGAGVLTDTQYF
>TRBD2|TRBV7-9|TRBJ2-7
CASTRSGGVDEQYF
>NA|TRBV7-9|TRBJ1-2
CASSLMDYYGYTF
>NA|TRBV6-2/TRBV6-3|TRBJ1-6
CASSPGTGNSPLHF
>NA|TRBV4-1|TRBJ1-2
CASSILAQSAYTF
>NA|TRBV5-6|TRBJ1-2
CASSLVAGLGYGYTF
>TRBD2|TRBV19|TRBJ2-1
CASASGRAYNEQFF
>NA|TRBV7-9|TRBJ1-1
CASSLMPTIGSEAFF
>NA|TRBV18|TRBJ2-1
CASSPPGNPREEQFF
>NA|TRBV4-1|TRBJ1-1
CASSQERVGGTEAFF
>NA|TRBV6-6|TRBJ2-7
CASGIPYEQYF
>NA|TRBV25-1|TRBJ1-3
CASRTALENTIYF
>NA|TRBV10-3|TRBJ1-2
CAISESNPGKIGYTF
>NA|TRBV30|TRBJ1-1
CAWSQGWQTEAFF
>TRBD1|TRBV6-2/TRBV6-3|TRBJ2-1
CASSYTDRGGDEQFF
>TRBD2|TRBV4-1|TRBJ2-3
CASSQAGVDTQYF